Below are 32 T cell receptor beta chains sequenced from a single sample in a study of vaccination and CD4 T cells after COVID-19. Sequenced with the Oncomine TCR Beta short-read assay was DNA taken from cultured CD4+ T cells. From the PCR reads, TCRdb called clonotypes with MiXCR, one entry per CDR3 protein. Among around 20,000 distinct CDR3 sequences listed, around 56% were seen once. Their antigen targets remain unknown. Sample treatment: roughly 10-day PBMC culture with coronavirus spike peptide pools or control peptides (ViraFEST assay). The specimen comprised CD4+ T cells from blood, cultured in vitro, sampled before SARS-CoV-2 vaccination. The receptors here all came from a human donor who had recovered from COVID-19.

The chain combines TRBV27 with TRBJ2-7; D possibly corresponds to TRBD2 (5 bases). The CDR3 covers 17 residues. V was clipped by 3 bases and J by 3 bases, with 21 bases between them. Germline V gene sequence: CDR1 MNHEY, CDR2 SMNVEV (reference sequence). CDR3 sequence reads: CASSFLFSRTGSYEQYF. CDR3 bases: TGTGCCAGCAGTTTCCTCTTTTCGCGGACGGGAAGCTACGAGCAGTACTTC.

The chain couples TRBV21-1 to TRBJ1-5. TRBV21-1 is labeled a pseudogene. This CDR3 region has 16 residues. The CDR3 reads CASSENEAGGNQPQHF. DNA for the CDR3: TGTGCCAGCAGCGAAAATGAGGCAGGCGGCAATCAGCCCCAGCATTTT.

This sequence joins TRBV19 and TRBJ1-1; D uncertain. This CDR3 has 14 amino acids. The germline CDR1 and CDR2 sequences are LNHDA and SQIVND (reference sequence). Between the trimmed V and J ends, which lost 3 bases and 0 bases, there was a span of 8 bases. DNA of the CDR3: TGTGCCAGTAGTATTGGCCAAGTGAACACTGAAGCTTTCTTT. Its translation: CASSIGQVNTEAFF.

This sequence joins TRBV20-1 and TRBJ1-6; 9 bases map to TRBD1. V shed 2 bases, J shed 6 bases, and the junction held 5 bases outside the gene matches. The CDR3 is 15 amino acids. Germline loops: CDR1 DFQATT, CDR2 SNEGSKA (reference sequence). The CDR3 nucleotides are TGCAGTGCTAGAAAGGGACAGGGAACTAATTCACCCCTCCACTTT. Protein: CSARKGQGTNSPLHF.

The V and J genes are TRBV10-2 and TRBJ2-2; 7 bases fit TRBD2. V lost 7 bases to trimming and J lost 4 bases; unmatched junction nucleotides: 3. The CDR3 totals 13 residues. Germline V lookup: CDR1 WSHSY, CDR2 SAAADI. DNA of the CDR3: TGCGCCAGCAAAGGCGGGGGCACCGGGGAGCTGTTTTTT. It encodes CASKGGGTGELFF.

The rearrangement uses TRBV6-1 and TRBJ1-2, with 7 bases lining up with TRBD1. The CDR3 loop spans 16 amino acids. The J segment lost 0 bases and the V segment lost 6 bases, leaving 10 bases of the junction unmatched. The germline V gene has CDR1 MNHNS and CDR2 SASEGT. The CDR3 nucleotides are TGTGCCAGCAGCCCACACGGGACAGAAACTAACTATGGCTACACCTTC. It codes for CASSPHGTETNYGYTF.

This chain uses TRBV5-1 with TRBJ2-5; no clear D. The CDR3 runs 14 residues. Germline V CDR1 and CDR2: SGHRS, YFSETQ. Trimming pared 9 bases from V and 7 bases from J, leaving 22 bases between. The CDR3 reads CATNKDDSDGTQYF. CDR3 DNA sequence: TGCGCCACCAACAAAGATGACTCAGACGGGACCCAGTACTTC.

This clonotype turned up a few times. The chain uses TRBV20-1 and TRBJ2-5; D possibly uses TRBD1 or TRBD2 (5 bases each). The CDR3 spans 12 residues. Germline V CDR1 and CDR2: DFQATT, SNEGSKA (reference sequence). Trimming pared 2 bases from V and 2 bases from J, leaving 6 bases between. CDR3 sequence reads: CSARWGQETQYF. CDR3 sequence (DNA): TGCAGTGCTAGATGGGGGCAAGAGACCCAGTACTTC.

V and J are TRBV7-9 and TRBJ2-7; 7 nucleotides match TRBD2. The length of the CDR3 is 13 residues. V lost 4 bases, J lost 0 bases, and 0 bases stayed unmatched. Germline V gene data show CDR1 as SEHNR and CDR2 as FQNEAQ (reference sequence). This CDR3 reads CASSWDYSYEQYF. CDR3 coding DNA: TGTGCCAGCAGCTGGGACTACTCCTACGAGCAGTACTTC. Supplemented by reference TRBV7-9 and TRBJ2-7, the full variable domain reads DTGVSQNPRHKITKRGQNVTFRCDPISEHNRLYWYRQTLGQGPEFLTYFQNEAQLEKSRLLSDRFSAERPKGSFSTLEIQRTEQGDSAMYLCASSWDYSYEQYFGPGTRLTVT.

The chain employs TRBV7-2 and TRBJ1-3; a weak D match, TRBD1 (6 bases). Germline CDR1 SGHTA, CDR2 FQGNSA. The CDR3 has 17 residues. Trimming shortened V by 1 base and J by 8 bases, and 21 bases separated the two germline ends. CDR3 nucleotide sequence: TGTGCCAGCAGCTTAGAAGCTATGGGGGGCACCGGCGACACCATATATTTT. It specifies CASSLEAMGGTGDTIYF.

The chain recombines TRBV7-9 with TRBJ1-2; 10 bases match TRBD1. The germline V gene encodes CDR1 SEHNR and CDR2 FQNEAQ (reference sequence). The length of the CDR3 is 15 residues. The J segment lost 6 bases and the V segment lost 4 bases, leaving 8 bases of the junction unmatched. The CDR3 region has the DNA TGTGCCAGCAGCTCTCCCGACAGGGGGCACAATGGCTACACCTTC. Its protein product is CASSSPDRGHNGYTF.

This clonotype came up a few times. The chain has TRBV28 and TRBJ2-7; 10 bases align to TRBD2. J lost 2 bases, V lost 6 bases, and 7 bases had no gene match. This CDR3 region has 15 residues. Germline V lookup: CDR1 MDHEN, CDR2 SYDVKM. In DNA, the CDR3 is TGTGCCAGCAGGAGAAGCGGGAGGGCCCCCTACGAGCAGTACTTC. Protein sequence: CASRRSGRAPYEQYF.

The CDR3 DNA sequence: TGCAGTGCTACGGGGGCCCTAGCGGGAGCGGTCTTTCAGTACTTC. Residues: CSATGALAGAVFQYF. The chain combines TRBV20-1 with TRBJ2-4, with 10 bases aligning to TRBD2. V lost 4 bases and J lost 11; bases outside the gene matches: 14. Germline lookup yields CDR1 DFQATT and CDR2 SNEGSKA (reference sequence). The CDR3 has 15 residues.

The rearrangement links TRBV20-1 to TRBJ2-1; no clear D gene. CDR1 and CDR2 from the germline V gene are DFQATT and SNEGSKA (reference sequence). The CDR3 contains 14 residues. Trimming pared 5 bases from V and 3 bases from J, leaving 14 bases between. Here the CDR3 reads CSALRQDLYNEQFF. CDR3 DNA: TGCAGTGCTCTCCGTCAAGATCTCTACAATGAGCAGTTCTTC.

This clonotype has a handful of counts. The V and J genes are TRBV20-1 and TRBJ2-3; D is uncertain. CDR1 and CDR2 (germline): DFQATT, SNEGSKA (reference sequence). There are 14 residues in the CDR3. Trimming removed 3 bases from V and 2 bases from J, with 12 bases in between. The CDR3 here is CSASAEDATDTQYF. In nucleotides, the CDR3 is TGCAGTGCTAGTGCGGAAGATGCCACAGATACGCAGTATTTT.

J is TRBJ1-5 and V is TRBV4-2; D call uncertain. The CDR3 consists of 17 residues. V was clipped by 1 base and J by 0 bases, with 13 bases between them. The germline CDR1 and CDR2 sequences are LGHNA and YNFKEQ. This CDR3 is CASSQGLGVDSNQPQHF. DNA for the CDR3: TGTGCCAGCAGCCAAGGTCTCGGGGTCGATAGCAATCAGCCCCAGCATTTT.

This clonotype was seen only once. V is TRBV27 and J is TRBJ2-2; D is uncertain. The length of the CDR3 is 17 residues. Germline loops: CDR1 MNHEY, CDR2 SMNVEV (reference sequence). The V end lost 2 bases, the J end lost 4 bases, and 17 bases lay between the germline ends. The CDR3 is CASSLRKRATFTGELFF. The DNA of the CDR3 is TGTGCCAGCAGTTTACGTAAAAGGGCCACTTTCACCGGGGAGCTGTTTTTT.

The rearrangement joins TRBV7-6 to TRBJ1-2; the D gene is possibly TRBD1 (6 bases). Germline loops: CDR1 SGHVS, CDR2 FNYEAQ. With 5 bases removed from V and 2 bases from J, the gap between germline ends came to 9 bases. The CDR3 sequence is 13 residues long. The CDR3 region has the DNA TGTGCCAGCAGCACGGGACAAAACTATGGCTACACCTTC. Translating gives CASSTGQNYGYTF.

The chain joins TRBV20-1 to TRBJ1-6, with D tentatively TRBD1 (5 bases). The CDR3 is 14 amino acids. CDR1 and CDR2 (germline): DFQATT, SNEGSKA (reference sequence). Trimming shortened V by 5 bases and J by 7 bases, and 15 bases separated the two germline ends. This CDR3 reads CSALFRGWNSPLHF. In DNA, the CDR3 is TGCAGTGCTCTATTCCGGGGGTGGAATTCACCCCTCCACTTT.

The chain recombines TRBV11-2 with TRBJ1-5; 8 bases fit TRBD1. CDR3 length equals 15 residues. With 7 bases clipped from V and 3 bases from J, the junction kept 8 bases outside the gene matches. Germline loops: CDR1 SGHAT, CDR2 FQNNGV. CDR3 sequence reads: CASTVGTGSNQPQHF. CDR3 DNA sequence: TGTGCCAGCACGGTCGGGACAGGTTCCAATCAGCCCCAGCATTTT.

The chain links TRBV6-4 to TRBJ1-5; D is ambiguous. The CDR3 is 13 amino acids. V lost 0 bases and J lost 7, with 7 bases in between. CDR1 MRHNA and CDR2 SNTAGT come from the germline V gene. The DNA for the CDR3 is TGTGCCAGCAGTGACTCCAGCGGCCAGCCCCAGCATTTT. This gives the protein CASSDSSGQPQHF.

Notes on this clonotype: Because the CDR3's place on the DNA is in doubt, the DNA is left out and the CDR3 is given as listed by TCRdb. V usage is TRBV24-1 and J usage is TRBJ2-1; TRBD2 is the table's D call, not checked against the DNA. The CDR3 is 13 amino acids long, termini counted. Germline V gives CDR1 KGHDR, CDR2 SFDVKD. CDR3 in amino acids: CATSDLTSGRQFF.

This chain links TRBV2 with TRBJ1-2; D is undetermined. Germline CDR1 is SNHLY and CDR2 is FYNNEI. CDR3 length: 14 residues. Deletions cut 4 bases from V and 0 bases from J, with 9 bases between. This CDR3 is CASSVGGSNYGYTF. In DNA form, the CDR3 reads TGTGCCAGCAGTGTGGGCGGTTCTAACTATGGCTACACCTTC.

The chain employs TRBV20-1 and TRBJ1-2; the match to TRBD1 covers 8 bases. The CDR3 totals 13 residues. The trim removed 2 bases at V and 3 bases at J, leaving 2 bases unmatched. Germline V gene data show CDR1 as DFQATT and CDR2 as SNEGSKA (reference sequence). The CDR3 DNA sequence: TGCAGTGCTAGACAGGGGGCCCACTATGGCTACACCTTC. As protein: CSARQGAHYGYTF.

The chain couples TRBV11-2 to TRBJ2-3, with a tentative D call TRBD1 (5 bases). There are 14 residues in the CDR3. Trimming left V 0 bases short and J 1 base short, with 5 bases between. Germline V gene lookup returns CDR1 SGHAT and CDR2 FQNNGV. CDR3 nucleotides: TGTGCCAGCAGCTTAGACAGGGGCACAGATACGCAGTATTTT. Translated, it gives CASSLDRGTDTQYF.

The chain joins TRBV28 to TRBJ2-5, with D perhaps matching TRBD1 or TRBD2 (5 bases each). The CDR3 length is 16 residues. Germline V gives CDR1 MDHEN, CDR2 SYDVKM. The V gene lost 3 bases and the J gene lost 7 bases, with 21 bases spanning the gap. CDR3 DNA: TGTGCCAGCAGTTTTGCCGCCGGAAGGGCTGGGGGGACCCAGTACTTC. Its protein product is CASSFAAGRAGGTQYF.

V is TRBV20-1 and J is TRBJ2-7, with 7 bases that match TRBD2. V dropped 0 bases and J dropped 4; count of bases not matched to a gene: 0. This CDR3 contains 12 residues. CDR1 is DFQATT, CDR2 SNEGSKA, per germline (reference sequence). CDR3: CSAREREYEQYF. CDR3 coding DNA: TGCAGTGCTAGAGAGCGGGAGTACGAGCAGTACTTC.

The chain joins TRBV15 to TRBJ2-7; 7 bases are shared with TRBD1. CDR1 and CDR2 from the germline V gene are LNHNV and YYDKDF (reference sequence). V gave up 5 bases and J gave up 5 bases; unmatched junction bases: 9. The CDR3 sequence is 14 residues long. CDR3: CATSGGQEFDEQYF. CDR3 nucleotides: TGTGCCACCAGCGGAGGACAGGAGTTCGACGAGCAGTACTTC.

The chain employs TRBV7-3 and TRBJ1-2; a possible D gene is TRBD1 (5 bases). V lost 1 base and J 1 base, leaving 10 bases between the germline ends. CDR3 size: 15 residues. Germline V gives CDR1 SGHTA, CDR2 FQGTGA. The CDR3 nucleotides are TGTGCCAGCAGCTTAAATTCCGACAGTAACTATGGCTACACCTTC. It translates to CASSLNSDSNYGYTF.

The J gene is TRBJ2-3, the V gene TRBV6-1; TRBD2 matches 9 bases. Losses at the gene ends were 2 bases for V and 2 bases for J; bases not matched to a gene: 2. The CDR3 loop spans 15 amino acids. CDR1 and CDR2 (germline): MNHNS, SASEGT. The CDR3 coding sequence is TGTGCCAGCAGTGAACTAGCGGGGATCACAGATACGCAGTATTTT. Residues: CASSELAGITDTQYF.

This chain uses TRBV19 with TRBJ2-7, with D unresolved. Germline V gene sequence: CDR1 LNHDA, CDR2 SQIVND (reference sequence). The V and J ends lost 5 bases and 2 bases respectively, with 19 bases between them. The CDR3 has 16 amino acids. CDR3 region: CASSPDRRPNTYEQYF. CDR3 bases: TGTGCCAGTAGTCCCGATCGTAGGCCTAATACCTACGAGCAGTACTTC.

This rearrangement joins TRBV20-1 to TRBJ1-5; D may be TRBD1 (6 bases). This CDR3 contains 19 residues. Per the germline V gene, CDR1 is DFQATT and CDR2 is SNEGSKA (reference sequence). V shed 5 bases and J shed 2 bases, with 28 bases lying between them. CDR3 sequence (DNA): TGCAGTGCTCCGATAATGACAGGAGAGGGGAGACGCGGCAATCAGCCCCAGCATTTT. Amino acid sequence: CSAPIMTGEGRRGNQPQHF.